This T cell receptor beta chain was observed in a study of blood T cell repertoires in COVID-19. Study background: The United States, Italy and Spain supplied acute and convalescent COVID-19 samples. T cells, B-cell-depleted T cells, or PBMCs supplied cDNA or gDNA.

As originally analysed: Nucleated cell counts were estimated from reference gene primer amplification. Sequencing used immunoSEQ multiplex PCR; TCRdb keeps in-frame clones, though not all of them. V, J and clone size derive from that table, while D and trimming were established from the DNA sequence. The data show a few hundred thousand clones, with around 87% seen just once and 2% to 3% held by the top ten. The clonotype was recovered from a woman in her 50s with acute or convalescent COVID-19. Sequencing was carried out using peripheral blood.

CDR3 DNA: TGTGCCAGCAGCTTGTTACTAGCGGGAGGTCCCCCTCGGGAGACCCAGTACTTC. This translates into CASSLLLAGGPPRETQYF. J is TRBJ2-5 and V is TRBV7-9; 12 nucleotides match TRBD2. The CDR3 is 18 residues long. With V trimmed by 3 bases and J by 5 bases, 13 bases remained unmatched. Germline-derived CDR1 and CDR2 are SEHNR and FQNEAQ (reference sequence).